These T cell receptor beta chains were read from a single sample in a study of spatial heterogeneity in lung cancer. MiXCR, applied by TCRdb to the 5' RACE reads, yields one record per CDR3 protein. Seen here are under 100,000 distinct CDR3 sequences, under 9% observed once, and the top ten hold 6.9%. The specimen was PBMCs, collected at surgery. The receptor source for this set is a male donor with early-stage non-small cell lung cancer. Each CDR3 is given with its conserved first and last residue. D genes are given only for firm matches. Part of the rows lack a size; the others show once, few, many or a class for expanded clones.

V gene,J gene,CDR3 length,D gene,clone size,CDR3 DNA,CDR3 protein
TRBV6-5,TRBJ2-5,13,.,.,TGTGCCAGCAGTTACTCGGCCCAAGAGACCCAGTACTTC,CASSYSAQETQYF
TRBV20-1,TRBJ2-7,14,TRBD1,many,TGCAGTGCTAGACCCGGACAGGGGGGCTACGAGCAGTACTTC,CSARPGQGGYEQYF
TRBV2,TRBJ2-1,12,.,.,TGTGCCAGCAGTTTAAATGGCAATGAGCAGTTCTTC,CASSLNGNEQFF
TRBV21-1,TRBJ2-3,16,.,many,TGTGCCATACAGGGTATGGTAGCGGGAGGGCGAGATACGCAGTATTTT,CAIQGMVAGGRDTQYF
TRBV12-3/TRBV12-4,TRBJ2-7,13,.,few,TGTGCCAGTCTGGGGCCACAATCTTACGAGCAGTACTTC,CASLGPQSYEQYF
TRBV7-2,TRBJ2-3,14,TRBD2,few,TGTGCCAGCAGCTTGCGGGGGGACCCAGATACGCAGTATTTT,CASSLRGDPDTQYF
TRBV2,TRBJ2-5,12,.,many,TGTGCCAGCAGAGGCAGTCAAGAGACCCAGTACTTC,CASRGSQETQYF
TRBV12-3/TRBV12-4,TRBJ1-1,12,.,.,TGTGCCAGCAGTCCGACAGCCCAGAGGGCTTTCTTT,CASSPTAQRAFF
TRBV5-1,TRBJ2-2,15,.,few,TGCGCCAGCAGCTTGGGACAGGAAAACACCGGGGAGCTGTTTTTT,CASSLGQENTGELFF
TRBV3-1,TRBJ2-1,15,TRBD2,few,TGTGCCAGCAGCGGCGGGACTAGGGGTAGGGATGAGCAGTTCTTC,CASSGGTRGRDEQFF
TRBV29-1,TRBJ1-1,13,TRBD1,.,TGCAGCGTTGGGGGACAGCTGAACACTGAAGCTTTCTTT,CSVGGQLNTEAFF
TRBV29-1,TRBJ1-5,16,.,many,TGCAGCGTTCGATCAGGAGATGCATATAGCAATCAGCCCCAGCATTTT,CSVRSGDAYSNQPQHF
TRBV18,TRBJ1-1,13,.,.,TGTGCCAGCTCCCAGGGATCGGGCGCTGAAGCTTTCTTT,CASSQGSGAEAFF
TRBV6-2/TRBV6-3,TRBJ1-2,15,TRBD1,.,TGTGCCAGCAGTTACTCCACAGGGGAAAGTCATGGCTACACCTTC,CASSYSTGESHGYTF
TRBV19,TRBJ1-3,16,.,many,TGTGCCAGTATGAAGCTCGGACGGACCTCTGGAAACACCATATATTTT,CASMKLGRTSGNTIYF
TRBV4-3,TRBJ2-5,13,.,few,TGCGCCAGCAGCCGAGACAGTCAAGAGACCCAGTACTTC,CASSRDSQETQYF
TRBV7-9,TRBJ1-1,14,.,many,TGTGCCAGCAGCTTCCACGGGGTAGCCACTGAAGCTTTCTTT,CASSFHGVATEAFF
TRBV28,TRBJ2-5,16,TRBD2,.,TGTGCCAGCAGTCCAGCCGGGACTACCGGCCAAGAGACCCAGTACTTC,CASSPAGTTGQETQYF
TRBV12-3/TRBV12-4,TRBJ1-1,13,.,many,TGTGCCAGCAGTAACTTAGAGAACACTGAAGCTTTCTTT,CASSNLENTEAFF
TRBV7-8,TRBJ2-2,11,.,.,TGTGTCAGCAGCGACACCGGGGAGCTGTTTTTT,CVSSDTGELFF
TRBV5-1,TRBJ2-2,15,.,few,TGCGCCAGCAGCGTGGCCTCGCCCCCAGCCGGGGAGCTGTTTTTT,CASSVASPPAGELFF
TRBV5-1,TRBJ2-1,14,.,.,TGCGCCAGCAGCTTAGGGACTCCCGGCGATGAGCAGTTCTTC,CASSLGTPGDEQFF
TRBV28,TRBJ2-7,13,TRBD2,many,TGTGCGAACAAGGCTAGCGGGAGCTACGAGCAGTACTTC,CANKASGSYEQYF
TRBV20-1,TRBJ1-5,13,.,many,TGCAGTGCTAGAGAATCGAAGGCGCAGCCCCAGCATTTT,CSARESKAQPQHF
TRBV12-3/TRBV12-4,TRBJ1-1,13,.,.,TGTGCCAGCAGTTTAGACACCTACACTGAAGCTTTCTTT,CASSLDTYTEAFF
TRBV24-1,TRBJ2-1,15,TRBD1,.,TGTGCCACCAGTGGCCGGACAGGGGGCAAAAATGAGCAGTTCTTC,CATSGRTGGKNEQFF
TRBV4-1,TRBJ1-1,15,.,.,TGCGCCAGCAGCCAAGATAACAGGCGGAACACTGAAGCTTTCTTT,CASSQDNRRNTEAFF
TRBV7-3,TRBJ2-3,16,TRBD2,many,TGTGCCAGCAGCTCAGTGGAAGCGGGAGGAACAGATACGCAGTATTTT,CASSSVEAGGTDTQYF
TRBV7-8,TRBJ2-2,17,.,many,TGTGCCAGCAGGAAATCGGGGGCGTGGGCAGACACCGGGGAGCTGTTTTTT,CASRKSGAWADTGELFF
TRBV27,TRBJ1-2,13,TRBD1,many,TGTGCCAGCAGTGGACAGGGGTTCTATGGCTACACCTTC,CASSGQGFYGYTF
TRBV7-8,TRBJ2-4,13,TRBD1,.,TGTGCCAGCAGTTATGACAGGGAGAACATTCAGTACTTC,CASSYDRENIQYF
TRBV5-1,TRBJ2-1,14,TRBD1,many,TGCGCCAGCAGCTTGGACAGGGGTTACAATGAGCAGTTCTTC,CASSLDRGYNEQFF
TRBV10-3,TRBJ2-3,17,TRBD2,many,TGTGCCATCAGTCGTATTACTAGCGGGGGAGGCACAGATACGCAGTATTTT,CAISRITSGGGTDTQYF
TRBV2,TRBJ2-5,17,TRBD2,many,TGTGCCAGCAGTGAAGAGATAGCGGGAGTAAGGCAAGAGACCCAGTACTTC,CASSEEIAGVRQETQYF
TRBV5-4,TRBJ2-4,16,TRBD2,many,TGTGCCAGCAGCCCGGGACTAGCGGGAGAGGGGAACATTCAGTACTTC,CASSPGLAGEGNIQYF
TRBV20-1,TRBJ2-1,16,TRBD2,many,TGCAGTGCTAGAGGGACTAGCGGGGGATCCTACAATGAGCAGTTCTTC,CSARGTSGGSYNEQFF
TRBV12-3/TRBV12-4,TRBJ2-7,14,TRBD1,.,TGTGCCAGCAGTTATCGGACAGGGGTCCACGAGCAGTACTTC,CASSYRTGVHEQYF
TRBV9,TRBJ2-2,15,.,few,TGTGCCAGCAGCGTAGAGAGCAGGTACACCGGGGAGCTGTTTTTT,CASSVESRYTGELFF
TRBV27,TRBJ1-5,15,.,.,TGTGCCAGCAGTTTAACGGCGAAGGGCAATCAGCCCCAGCATTTT,CASSLTAKGNQPQHF
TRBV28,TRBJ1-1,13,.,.,TGTGCCAGCAGTTTAGTCGGGAGGACTGAAGCTTTCTTT,CASSLVGRTEAFF
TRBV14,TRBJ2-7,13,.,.,TGTGCCAGCAGCCAAGCGGTGACCTACGAGCAGTACTTC,CASSQAVTYEQYF
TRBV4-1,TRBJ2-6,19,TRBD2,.,TGCGCCAGCAGCCATCCAACTAGCGGGTCTCTCTCTGGGGCCAACGTCCTGACTTTC,CASSHPTSGSLSGANVLTF
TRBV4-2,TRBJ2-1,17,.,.,TGTGCCAGCAGCCCCCAGGGGGGGACCCGGACCTACAATGAGCAGTTCTTC,CASSPQGGTRTYNEQFF